This T cell receptor (beta chain) comes out of a study of PD-L1 blockade in urothelial cancer. The table came from immunoSEQ multiplex PCR; TCRdb's copy has only in-frame clones and leaves some out. Here the sample spans around 100,000 clones, about 89% being singletons. Germline V gene sequence: CDR1 LNHDA, CDR2 SQIVND (reference sequence). The CDR3 extends over 14 amino acids. V was shortened by 4 bases and J by 2 bases, with 9 bases between the two germline ends. General study points: TCR clonality was measured in pretreatment peripheral blood. Clonality below the median predicted better survival.

With regard to this clone: Antigen: not known.

The receptor was derived from a woman older than 75 with urothelial cancer. J is TRBJ1-5 and V is TRBV19; D is unresolved. The specimen comprised PBMCs, sampled around atezolizumab (anti-PD-L1) treatment. CDR3 nucleotide sequence: TGTGCCAGTAGTAACCGGGAGGGCAATCAGCCCCAGCATTTT. This sequence encodes CASSNREGNQPQHF.